This passage covers 30 T cell receptor beta chains from one sample sequenced in a study of cytomegalovirus exposure and HLA in healthy donors (dated by TCRdb to about 2017). The protocol used for the library was the immunoSEQ multiplex PCR assay. TCRdb provides this immuneACCESS table in a form limited to in-frame rearrangements. Some clones are lacking; in checked studies, under half of them reflect an unresolved V gene, and why the rest are absent is not known. Within this sample are over 100,000 clones, with 80% to 90% of them counted one time only. Of the sample, around 1.2% falls within the top ten clones. The sample consisted of PBMCs. Every receptor here comes from a woman under 30 in good health and CMV-seronegative.

The rearrangement joins TRBV6-1 to TRBJ2-3; 14 nucleotides agree with TRBD2. The V and J ends lost 5 bases and 5 bases, in that order; junction bases with no gene match: 3. The V gene's germline CDR1 is MNHNS and CDR2 SASEGT. This CDR3 spans 15 amino acids. The CDR3 nucleotides read TGTGCCAGCAGTTCGACTAGCGGGGGGGGAGATACGCAGTATTTT. Its protein is CASSSTSGGGDTQYF.

The rearrangement uses TRBV5-1 and TRBJ2-3; 7 bases fit TRBD1. This CDR3 region has 16 residues. Germline V gene lookup returns CDR1 SGHRS and CDR2 YFSETQ. J gave up 0 bases and V 3 bases, and 7 bases lay outside the gene matches. Here the CDR3 reads CASSWARQGSTDTQYF. Written as DNA, the CDR3 is TGCGCCAGCAGCTGGGCCCGACAGGGAAGCACAGATACGCAGTATTTT.

This rearrangement joins TRBV5-1 to TRBJ1-1, with 8 bases fitting TRBD1. Germline lookup yields CDR1 SGHRS and CDR2 YFSETQ. The CDR3 sequence is 13 residues long. J lost 6 bases, V lost 3 bases, and 4 bases had no gene match. As DNA, the CDR3 is TGCGCCAGCAGCTGGACAGGGAGCCCTGAAGCTTTCTTT. Its translation is CASSWTGSPEAFF. The whole variable domain, filled in from reference TRBV5-1 and TRBJ1-1, reads KAGVTQTPRYLIKTRGQQVTLSCSPISGHRSVSWYQQTPGQGLQFLFEYFSETQRNKGNFPGRFSGRQFSNSRSEMNVSTLELGDSALYLCASSWTGSPEAFFGQGTRLTVV.

This rearrangement joins TRBV5-1 to TRBJ2-3; D is unclear. Trimming took 0 bases from V and 3 from J, leaving 2 bases between them. Germline V gene data show CDR1 as SGHRS and CDR2 as YFSETQ. The CDR3 consists of 12 residues. The CDR3 loop reads CASSLATDTQYF. CDR3 in DNA: TGCGCCAGCAGCTTGGCAACAGATACGCAGTATTTT.

The chain has TRBV6-1 and TRBJ2-5, with D maybe TRBD1 (6 bases). The V and J ends lost 2 bases and 7 bases respectively, with 20 bases between them. CDR1 is MNHNS and CDR2 is SASEGT in the germline V gene. The CDR3 length is 16 residues. CDR3 nucleotide sequence: TGTGCCAGCAGTGAAATCGTGGGGGCATTTTGGGGGACCCAGTACTTC. This sequence encodes CASSEIVGAFWGTQYF.

The chain uses TRBV15 and TRBJ1-2; 10 bases align to TRBD1. V dropped 1 base and J dropped 4; count of bases not matched to a gene: 9. Germline V gives CDR1 LNHNV, CDR2 YYDKDF (reference sequence). This CDR3 has 17 amino acids. DNA of the CDR3: TGTGCCACCAGCAGAGGCGCGACAGGGGGCGCAGGCTATGGCTACACCTTC. This translates into CATSRGATGGAGYGYTF.

This clone was counted a single time. The chain employs TRBV2 and TRBJ1-1; no definite D call. Germline values: CDR1 SNHLY, CDR2 FYNNEI. The CDR3 has 12 residues. Trimming left V 5 bases short and J 5 bases short, with 9 bases between. In nucleotides, the CDR3 is TGTGCCAGCAGTCGCTCCGGGACTGAAGCTTTCTTT. Translation gives CASSRSGTEAFF.

The V call is TRBV5-1, the J call TRBJ2-1; 11 bases agree with TRBD2. Germline values: CDR1 SGHRS, CDR2 YFSETQ. The length of the CDR3 is 14 residues. The junction had 5 bases not matched to a gene; V was cut back by 2 bases and J by 10 bases. The CDR3 sequence: CASSFSGGAREQFF. The CDR3 nucleotides are TGCGCCAGCAGCTTTAGCGGGGGGGCTCGGGAGCAGTTCTTC. The full variable domain, rest sourced from reference TRBV5-1 and TRBJ2-1, is KAGVTQTPRYLIKTRGQQVTLSCSPISGHRSVSWYQQTPGQGLQFLFEYFSETQRNKGNFPGRFSGRQFSNSRSEMNVSTLELGDSALYLCASSFSGGAREQFFGPGTRLTVL.

The chain employs TRBV19 and TRBJ1-5, with a weak D call TRBD1 (5 bases). This CDR3 spans 18 amino acids. The V end was cut by 3 bases, the J end by 7 bases, with 25 bases between. The germline V gene has CDR1 LNHDA and CDR2 SQIVND (reference sequence). In DNA form, the CDR3 reads TGTGCCAGTAGTATCCTGCTTCAGGGAAGGGTAAGGCGGCAGCCCCAGCATTTT. Its translation is CASSILLQGRVRRQPQHF. The full variable domain, completed using reference TRBV19 and TRBJ1-5, is DGGITQSPKYLFRKEGQNVTLSCEQNLNHDAMYWYRQDPGQGLRLIYYSQIVNDFQKGDIAEGYSVSREKKESFPLTVTSAQKNPTAFYLCASSILLQGRVRRQPQHFGDGTRLSIL.

The V and J genes are TRBV5-4 and TRBJ2-6; D perhaps matches TRBD2 (6 bases). Between the trimmed V and J ends, which lost 1 base and 4 bases, there was a span of 21 bases. The CDR3 runs to 19 residues. Germline V gene data show CDR1 as SGHNT and CDR2 as YYREEE (reference sequence). This chain's CDR3 is CASSLLWGTDYSGANVLTF. CDR3 DNA sequence: TGTGCCAGCAGCTTGCTTTGGGGAACGGACTACTCCGGGGCCAACGTCCTGACTTTC.

V is TRBV7-2 and J is TRBJ2-7; D unresolved. The CDR3 runs 15 residues. The germline CDR1 and CDR2 sequences are SGHTA and FQGNSA. With 1 base removed from V and 2 bases from J, the gap between germline ends came to 12 bases. CDR3: CASSLVADRAYEQYF. Written as DNA, the CDR3 is TGTGCCAGCAGCTTAGTGGCGGATCGAGCCTACGAGCAGTACTTC.

This chain connects TRBV10-3 to TRBJ1-5; perhaps TRBD1 as D (6 bases). This CDR3 has 14 residues. Between the trimmed V and J ends, which lost 3 bases and 6 bases, there was a span of 12 bases. Germline V lookup: CDR1 ENHRY, CDR2 SYGVKD. The DNA for the CDR3 is TGTGCCATCAGTGATGGTCCAGGGGTTCAGCCCCAGCATTTT. It specifies CAISDGPGVQPQHF.

The CDR3 reads CASSPGGAVQETQYF. DNA for the CDR3: TGCGCCAGCAGCCCCGGGGGGGCCGTCCAAGAGACCCAGTACTTC. The chain employs TRBV5-1 and TRBJ2-5; 8 bases are shared with TRBD2. V was pared by 4 bases and J by 1 base, with 6 bases of the junction left unmatched. The CDR3 has 15 amino acids. Germline V CDR1 and CDR2: SGHRS, YFSETQ.

The chain is built from TRBV4-2 and TRBJ2-2; 9 bases line up with TRBD1. This CDR3 is 17 amino acids long. The V and J ends lost 4 bases and 4 bases, in that order; junction bases with no gene match: 10. Germline V CDR1 and CDR2: LGHNA, YNFKEQ. As DNA, the CDR3 is TGTGCCAGCAGCCTTTCCGGGACAGGGAGGGGCACCGGGGAGCTGTTTTTT. This sequence encodes CASSLSGTGRGTGELFF.

This chain joins TRBV29-1 and TRBJ1-1; a weak D match, TRBD1 (5 bases). CDR1 and CDR2 from the germline V gene are SQVTM and ANQGSEA. Between the trimmed V and J ends, which lost 4 bases and 7 bases, there was a span of 16 bases. CDR3 length: 13 amino acids. The CDR3 reads CSVVVYSGDEAFF. For the CDR3, the DNA is TGCAGCGTTGTTGTTTACTCGGGGGATGAAGCTTTCTTT.

The chain links TRBV7-2 to TRBJ1-5, with TRBD1 as a possible D gene (6 bases). Between the trimmed V and J ends, which lost 5 bases and 5 bases, there was a span of 13 bases. The CDR3 loop spans 14 amino acids. Germline CDR1 and CDR2: SGHTA and FQGNSA. CDR3 coding DNA: TGTGCCAGCAGCGCCCGGGACACTTATCAGCCCCAGCATTTT. Amino acid sequence: CASSARDTYQPQHF. Looking up the rest from reference TRBV7-2 and TRBJ1-5 gives the full variable domain: GAGVSQSPSNKVTEKGKDVELRCDPISGHTALYWYRQSLGQGLEFLIYFQGNSAPDKSGLPSDRFSAERTGGSVSTLTIQRTQQEDSAVYLCASSARDTYQPQHFGDGTRLSIL.

The rearrangement links TRBV27 to TRBJ2-5, with no clear D. Judging by the DNA end, TRBJ2-7 fits better; the J call may be wrong. The V gene's germline CDR1 is MNHEY and CDR2 SMNVEV (reference sequence). CDR3 length: 14 amino acids. The CDR3 coding sequence is TGTGCCAGCAGTTTATACGACACCTCCTACGAGCAGTACTTC. This gives the protein CASSLYDTSYEQYF.

The rearrangement joins TRBV29-1 to TRBJ1-1; TRBD1 is a possible D gene (5 bases). The CDR3 is 13 amino acids. The V end lost 5 bases, the J end lost 1 base, and 11 bases lay between the germline ends. From germline, CDR1 is SQVTM and CDR2 ANQGSEA. CDR3 loop: CSVRRQTNTEAFF. DNA of the CDR3: TGCAGCGTTCGCCGACAGACGAACACTGAAGCTTTCTTT. The variable domain in full, with the rest retrieved from reference TRBV29-1 and TRBJ1-1, is SAVISQKPSRDICQRGTSLTIQCQVDSQVTMMFWYRQQPGQSLTLIATANQGSEATYESGFVIDKFPISRPNLTFSTLTVSNMSPEDSSIYLCSVRRQTNTEAFFGQGTRLTVV.

V gene TRBV6-1 combines with J gene TRBJ1-1; TRBD1 is a possible D gene (6 bases). The CDR3 covers 16 residues. The germline gives CDR1 MNHNS, CDR2 SASEGT. The V gene lost 2 bases and the J gene lost 5 bases, with 18 bases spanning the gap. CDR3 in DNA: TGTGCCAGCAGTGAATACGGGACACTCGGGGATACTGAAGCTTTCTTT. This encodes CASSEYGTLGDTEAFF.

The chain is built from TRBV11-2 and TRBJ1-2; TRBD1 is a possible D gene (6 bases). Germline V gene data show CDR1 as SGHAT and CDR2 as FQNNGV. With 1 base removed from V and 1 base from J, the gap between germline ends came to 19 bases. CDR3 length equals 18 residues. The CDR3 is CASSLVGRGSIGNYGYTF. The CDR3 DNA follows: TGTGCCAGCAGCTTAGTTGGCAGGGGAAGTATTGGTAACTATGGCTACACCTTC.

The CDR3 nucleotides are TGCGCCAGCAGCCCGACAGATTCCTACAATGAGCAGTTCTTC. Translating gives CASSPTDSYNEQFF. V and J are TRBV5-1 and TRBJ2-1; D possibly corresponds to TRBD1 (5 bases). Germline loops: CDR1 SGHRS, CDR2 YFSETQ. CDR3 length: 14 amino acids. V was shortened by 4 bases and J by 1 base, with 9 bases between the two germline ends.

This clone was detected once. The genes are TRBV7-9 and TRBJ2-1; 7 bases align to TRBD1. Germline-derived CDR1 and CDR2 are SEHNR and FQNEAQ (reference sequence). This CDR3 contains 15 residues. The trim removed 5 bases at V and 2 bases at J, leaving 6 bases unmatched. The CDR3 spells CASSQDRDAYNEQFF. The DNA of the CDR3 is TGTGCCAGCAGCCAAGACAGGGATGCCTACAATGAGCAGTTCTTC. The entire variable domain, with the rest obtained from reference TRBV7-9 and TRBJ2-1, is as follows: DTGVSQNPRHKITKRGQNVTFRCDPISEHNRLYWYRQTLGQGPEFLTYFQNEAQLEKSRLLSDRFSAERPKGSFSTLEIQRTEQGDSAMYLCASSQDRDAYNEQFFGPGTRLTVL.

The chain uses TRBV5-1 and TRBJ1-1; D call uncertain. Germline CDR1 SGHRS, CDR2 YFSETQ. The V gene lost 4 bases and the J gene lost 2 bases, with 9 bases spanning the gap. This CDR3 spans 13 amino acids. The CDR3 protein is CASSQGSNTEAFF. For the CDR3, the DNA is TGCGCCAGCAGCCAAGGGAGCAACACTGAAGCTTTCTTT.

The rearrangement uses TRBV9 and TRBJ1-5; D is possibly TRBD1 (5 bases). The germline CDR1 and CDR2 sequences are SGDLS and YYNGEE. V was shortened by 3 bases and J by 2 bases, with 18 bases between the two germline ends. This CDR3 has 17 residues. The CDR3 protein is CASSAPPGGKGNQPQHF. Written as DNA, the CDR3 is TGTGCCAGCAGCGCCCCCCCGGGGGGAAAGGGCAATCAGCCCCAGCATTTT.

The chain is built from TRBV9 and TRBJ1-1; TRBD1 is a possible D gene (6 bases). Per the germline V gene, CDR1 is SGDLS and CDR2 is YYNGEE. The germline V and J ends were trimmed by 0 bases and 0 bases, with 9 bases remaining between them. The CDR3 sequence is 15 residues long. The DNA for the CDR3 is TGTGCCAGCAGCGTAGTTTCAGGGGTGAACACTGAAGCTTTCTTT. Its translation: CASSVVSGVNTEAFF.

The rearrangement links TRBV4-1 to TRBJ1-4; D ambiguous. The V end lost 1 base, the J end lost 8 bases, and 11 bases lay between the germline ends. The germline V gene has CDR1 MGHRA and CDR2 YSYEKL. The CDR3 is 14 amino acids. The CDR3: CASSQGPMLEKLFF. As DNA, the CDR3 is TGCGCCAGCAGCCAAGGGCCGATGTTAGAAAAACTGTTTTTT.

This clone was recorded once. The rearrangement links TRBV11-2 to TRBJ1-1; D might be TRBD1 (6 bases). V dropped 8 bases and J dropped 4 bases, with 14 bases sitting between them. CDR1 is SGHAT and CDR2 is FQNNGV in the germline V gene. CDR3 length: 13 amino acids. CDR3 coding DNA: TGTGCCAGCGCCGGACAGTCTCTCACTGAAGCTTTCTTT. Residues: CASAGQSLTEAFF.

This clone was picked up one time. The chain links TRBV29-1 to TRBJ2-1, with D possibly TRBD1 on 6 matching bases. The V gene's germline CDR1 is SQVTM and CDR2 ANQGSEA. The CDR3 is 12 amino acids. Trimming removed 6 bases at V and 8 bases at J, with 14 bases between. In DNA, the CDR3 is TGCAGCGTGAGGGAGCAGGGGTATGAGCAGTTCTTC. This translates into CSVREQGYEQFF.

The chain links TRBV2 to TRBJ2-5; 9 bases fit TRBD1. The CDR3 sequence is 14 residues long. Germline CDR1 SNHLY, CDR2 FYNNEI. With 7 bases clipped from V and 7 bases from J, the junction kept 10 bases outside the gene matches. The CDR3 region is CASMRDRVGWTQYF. The CDR3 DNA follows: TGTGCCAGCATGAGGGACAGGGTTGGTTGGACCCAGTACTTC.

The rearrangement joins TRBV6-5 to TRBJ1-5; weak D call: TRBD1 (6 bases). Trimming pared 0 bases from V and 6 bases from J, leaving 12 bases between. The CDR3 has 15 residues. Germline V CDR1 and CDR2: MNHEY, SVGAGI. The CDR3 reads CASSYSTRGRQPQHF. The CDR3 bases are TGTGCCAGCAGTTACTCGACCAGGGGACGTCAGCCCCAGCATTTT.